The next 30 T cell receptor beta chains were all read from a single sample in a study of T cells in Graves' hyperthyroidism and ophthalmopathy (dated 2019 in TCRdb). Libraries were built with multiplex PCR. TCRdb lists the instrument as Illumina HiSeq 2000. Amplification of TCR beta CDR3 regions was carried out from RNA transcripts. The first round of RT-PCR for the TCR CDR3 was performed with the HTBI primer set and the Qiagen OneStep RT-PCR kit. The public reads were quality trimmed at Q25 with fastp and then assembled into clones with MiXCR by TCRdb, keeping productive beta chains. Duplicate CDR3 protein sequences are folded into a single record with the most common DNA and genes. This sample is represented by under 350,000 distinct CDR3 sequences; around 23% of them were singletons. The ten biggest clones cover over 40% of the sample. Sequenced material: blood. These receptors all come from a woman in her fifties or sixties with Graves' hyperthyroidism.

This rearrangement joins TRBV2 to TRBJ1-3, with no clear D. The V and J ends lost 5 bases and 3 bases respectively, with 26 bases between them. Germline CDR1 and CDR2: SNHLY and FYNNEI. The CDR3 contains 19 residues. In nucleotides, the CDR3 is TGTGCCAGCAGTTTTCGGGTCCGAAGTAGCTGGGATAGTGGAAACACCATATATTTT. Protein sequence: CASSFRVRSSWDSGNTIYF.

The DNA of the CDR3 is TGTGCCAGCAGCCCAATAACACCTTATGGCTACACCTTC. Its protein is CASSPITPYGYTF. The rearrangement joins TRBV2 to TRBJ1-2, with D unresolved. This CDR3 spans 13 amino acids. The V end lost 6 bases, the J end lost 5 bases, and 13 bases lay between the germline ends. CDR1 SNHLY and CDR2 FYNNEI come from the germline V gene.

This clonotype was seen a handful of times. The rearrangement uses TRBV6-5 and TRBJ2-3, with 12 bases that match TRBD2. The CDR3 loop spans 18 amino acids. CDR1 MNHEY and CDR2 SVGAGI come from the germline V gene. J was trimmed by 2 bases and V by 0 bases; bases with no gene match: 6. The CDR3 DNA is TGTGCCAGCAGTTACTCGAGGCTAGCGGGGGGGCACACAGATACGCAGTATTTT. Protein sequence: CASSYSRLAGGHTDTQYF.

This clonotype occurred a few times. The rearrangement uses TRBV29-1 and TRBJ1-1; 7 bases match TRBD1. V lost 7 bases, J lost 0 bases, and 5 bases stayed unmatched. Per the germline V gene, CDR1 is SQVTM and CDR2 is ANQGSEA. There are 13 residues in the CDR3. The CDR3 loop is CSGGQSMNTEAFF. CDR3 sequence (DNA): TGCAGCGGGGGACAGTCCATGAACACTGAAGCTTTCTTT.

This clonotype was counted a few times. Here the CDR3 reads CASSILDRGNSPLHF. The CDR3 nucleotides are TGCGCCAGCAGCATCCTGGACAGGGGAAATTCACCCCTCCACTTT. The chain employs TRBV5-1 and TRBJ1-6, with 9 bases aligning to TRBD1. Losses at the gene ends were 4 bases for V and 7 bases for J; bases not matched to a gene: 6. Per germline, CDR1 SGHRS and CDR2 YFSETQ. The CDR3 is 15 residues long.

V gene TRBV13 combines with J gene TRBJ2-1; D is uncertain. V lost 0 bases and J lost 15, with 9 bases in between. The CDR3 is 11 amino acids. Germline lookup yields CDR1 PRHDT and CDR2 FYEKMQ (reference sequence). CDR3 sequence reads: CASSLGPHRFF. The CDR3 DNA follows: TGTGCCAGCAGCTTAGGTCCTCATAGGTTCTTC. Variable domain in full (rest from reference TRBV13 and TRBJ2-1): AAGVIQSPRHLIKEKRETATLKCYPIPRHDTVYWYQQGPGQDPQFLISFYEKMQSDKGSIPDRFSAQQFSDYHSELNMSSLELGDSALYFCASSLGPHRFFGPGTRLTVL.

This clonotype was counted many times. The chain employs TRBV9 and TRBJ2-1; TRBD1 might be the D (5 bases). Per the germline V gene, CDR1 is SGDLS and CDR2 is YYNGEE. Trimming cost V 3 bases and J 4 bases, with 17 bases left between them. The CDR3 length is 16 residues. The CDR3 sequence: CASSARHLGLYNEQFF. For the CDR3, the DNA is TGTGCCAGCAGCGCTCGACACCTGGGGCTATACAATGAGCAGTTCTTC.

The chain links TRBV11-2 to TRBJ1-1; D perhaps matches TRBD1 (6 bases). Trimming pared 6 bases from V and 5 bases from J, leaving 16 bases between. Per the germline V gene, CDR1 is SGHAT and CDR2 is FQNNGV. The CDR3 has 14 amino acids. CDR3 sequence (DNA): TGTGCCAGCAGTGAACTACAGGGTGTAACTGAAGCTTTCTTT. Amino acids: CASSELQGVTEAFF.

This clonotype was seen only a few times. The chain links TRBV5-1 to TRBJ2-1, with D perhaps TRBD1 (5 bases). From germline, CDR1 is SGHRS and CDR2 YFSETQ. The ends were cut back, 4 bases at V and 6 bases at J, with 5 bases in the middle. The CDR3 has 11 residues. CDR3 nucleotides: TGCGCCAGCAGCGGGGCCAATGAGCAGTTCTTC. Protein product: CASSGANEQFF.

This clonotype was counted many times. The rearrangement joins TRBV7-2 to TRBJ2-7, with 8 bases fitting TRBD1. CDR3 length equals 15 residues. The V gene end was trimmed by 1 base and the J gene end by 5 bases; junction bases not matched to a gene: 7. Per the germline V gene, CDR1 is SGHTA and CDR2 is FQGNSA. CDR3 DNA: TGTGCCAGCAGCTTAGTGGCAGGGGGCGGACACGAGCAGTACTTC. Protein sequence: CASSLVAGGGHEQYF.

The gene calls are TRBV30 and TRBJ1-2, with D unclear. The CDR3 has 13 amino acids. Germline V gives CDR1 GTSNPN, CDR2 SVGIG (reference sequence). With 4 bases removed from V and 2 bases from J, the gap between germline ends came to 11 bases. CDR3 DNA: TGTGCCTGGAATGTAGAGGAGAACTATGGCTACACCTTC. As protein: CAWNVEENYGYTF.

This clonotype was seen many times. The chain is built from TRBV2 and TRBJ1-6; 7 nucleotides align to TRBD1. The germline CDR1 and CDR2 sequences are SNHLY and FYNNEI. The V segment lost 6 bases and the J segment 6 bases; nucleotides outside the gene matches: 5. The CDR3 is 14 residues long. CDR3 in DNA: TGTGCCAGCAGCGTCGGGACAGCTAATTCACCCCTCCACTTT. It yields the protein CASSVGTANSPLHF.

CDR3 region: CASSFDSSGDTQYF. The CDR3 DNA reads TGTGCCAGCAGTTTTGATTCGTCGGGAGATACGCAGTATTTT. The chain uses TRBV2 and TRBJ2-3; D uncertain. In germline, CDR1 is SNHLY, CDR2 FYNNEI. Deletions cut 5 bases from V and 5 bases from J, with 14 bases between. CDR3 length: 14 residues. The whole variable domain, remainder taken from reference TRBV2 and TRBJ2-3, is EPEVTQTPSHQVTQMGQEVILRCVPISNHLYFYWYRQILGQKVEFLVSFYNNEISEKSEIFDDQFSVERPDGSNFTLKIRSTKLEDSAMYFCASSFDSSGDTQYFGPGTRLTVL.

V is TRBV11-2 and J is TRBJ2-4; TRBD1 might be the D (6 bases). The CDR3 is made up of 21 amino acids. Germline V gives CDR1 SGHAT, CDR2 FQNNGV. V lost 5 bases to trimming and J lost 0 bases, with 29 bases between them. CDR3 region: CASSPREPGLGQILAKNIQYF. The CDR3 DNA reads as TGTGCCAGCAGCCCGAGAGAGCCGGGGCTAGGACAGATCCTAGCCAAAAACATTCAGTACTTC.

This clonotype has more than one count but fewer than ten. The chain is built from TRBV27 and TRBJ1-4; unclear D gene. Trimming left V 2 bases short and J 9 bases short, with 13 bases between. Germline lookup yields CDR1 MNHEY and CDR2 SMNVEV (reference sequence). This CDR3 spans 14 amino acids. This chain's CDR3 is CASSLDSGGKKLFF. DNA for the CDR3: TGTGCCAGCAGTTTAGACTCAGGAGGGAAAAAACTGTTTTTT.

This chain joins TRBV20-1 and TRBJ1-2; D may be TRBD1 (6 bases). Germline CDR1 DFQATT, CDR2 SNEGSKA (reference sequence). This CDR3 comprises 13 residues. Trimming took 1 base from V and 14 from J, leaving 20 bases between them. The CDR3, as DNA: TGCAGTGCTAGAGGGGGGGGCTCCAATGACTATACCTTC. Translating it yields CSARGGGSNDYTF.

This clonotype was seen a handful of times. This may stem from a read error, because a much larger clone lies one nucleotide away. The chain combines TRBV30 with TRBJ2-7, with a possible D match to TRBD1 (5 bases). Looked up from germline, CDR1 is GTSNPN and CDR2 is SVGIG (reference sequence). The CDR3 totals 15 residues. The germline V and J ends were trimmed by 0 bases and 5 bases, with 17 bases remaining between them. The CDR3 DNA reads TGTGCCTGGAGTGTATTCGGCAGGGAAGGCCACGAGCAGTACTTC. Translated: CAWSVFGREGHEQYF.

Many counts were recorded for this clonotype. The V gene is TRBV10-3, the J gene TRBJ1-2; TRBD1 matches at 7 bases. This CDR3 has 14 amino acids. The ends lost 4 bases at V and 1 base at J; junction bases unmatched: 3. CDR1 and CDR2 from the germline V gene are ENHRY and SYGVKD. CDR3 region: CAISVGQVNYGYTF. Here the CDR3 DNA reads TGTGCCATCAGTGTCGGACAGGTTAACTATGGCTACACCTTC.

This chain links TRBV20-1 with TRBJ2-7, with 12 bases identical to TRBD2. This CDR3 region has 15 residues. CDR1 is DFQATT, CDR2 SNEGSKA, per germline (reference sequence). With 3 bases clipped from V and 0 bases from J, the junction kept 3 bases outside the gene matches. The CDR3 loop reads CSASPTSGSSYEQYF. In nucleotides, the CDR3 is TGCAGTGCTAGTCCGACTAGCGGGAGCTCCTACGAGCAGTACTTC.

The rearrangement uses TRBV4-2 and TRBJ1-1; D is uncertain. The germline V and J ends were trimmed by 0 bases and 3 bases, with 5 bases remaining between them. Germline CDR1 is LGHNA and CDR2 is YNFKEQ. This CDR3 is 13 amino acids long. In DNA form, the CDR3 reads TGTGCCAGCAGCCAAGACCTACACACTGAAGCTTTCTTT. Its translation is CASSQDLHTEAFF.

Notes on this clonotype: A much larger clone lies one base from this, so it may be a read error. The V call is TRBV30, the J call TRBJ1-1, with D perhaps TRBD1 (5 bases). CDR1 and CDR2 (germline): GTSNPN, SVGIG (reference sequence). The CDR3 loop spans 11 amino acids. With 8 bases removed from V and 4 bases from J, the gap between germline ends came to 11 bases. For the CDR3, the DNA is TGTGCCCGGGTCGACAGCACTGAAGCTTTCTTT. This gives the protein CARVDSTEAFF.

The rearrangement joins TRBV6-2 or TRBV6-3 to TRBJ1-1; D remains unclear. CDR3 length equals 11 residues. Germline loops: CDR1 MNHEY, CDR2 SVGEGT. V gave up 4 bases and J gave up 11 bases, with 11 bases separating them. The CDR3 DNA reads TGTGCCAGCAGTTCCGGCGGCAGGGCTTTCTTT. Translating gives CASSSGGRAFF.

This clonotype occurred many times. The V and J genes are TRBV5-1 and TRBJ2-5; maybe TRBD1 (6 bases). Trimming removed 7 bases from V and 4 bases from J, with 20 bases in between. This CDR3 has 15 amino acids. Germline values: CDR1 SGHRS, CDR2 YFSETQ. The CDR3 spells CASSPQGSELETQYF. The CDR3 region has the DNA TGCGCCAGCTCGCCGCAGGGGTCGGAGTTAGAGACCCAGTACTTC.

Comments on this clonotype: A much larger clone lies a single base off, so this may be a read error. The V gene is TRBV2, the J gene TRBJ2-5; D unresolved. Germline CDR1 reads SNHLY; CDR2 reads FYNNEI. The CDR3 totals 12 residues. As DNA, the CDR3 is TGTGCCAACAGTGAAGGCCAAGAGACCCAGTACTTC. It translates to CANSEGQETQYF.

This clonotype was recorded at least ten times. The chain uses TRBV7-9 and TRBJ1-5; D is perhaps TRBD1 (6 bases). Germline V gives CDR1 SEHNR, CDR2 FQNEAQ (reference sequence). Trimming removed 4 bases from V and 0 bases from J, with 13 bases in between. The CDR3 is made up of 16 amino acids. The CDR3 DNA reads TGTGCCAGCAGCTCTGGCAGGGGCCCTAGCAATCAGCCCCAGCATTTT. Encoded protein: CASSSGRGPSNQPQHF.

This clonotype was recorded many times. V and J are TRBV6-1 and TRBJ2-5; D remains unclear. The CDR3 has 12 residues. Trimming pared 6 bases from V and 2 bases from J, leaving 7 bases between. The germline V gene has CDR1 MNHNS and CDR2 SASEGT. The CDR3: CASRDVQETQYF. The CDR3, as DNA: TGTGCCAGCAGGGACGTGCAAGAGACCCAGTACTTC.

This clonotype was seen repeatedly, ten times or more. The gene calls are TRBV18 and TRBJ2-7; 8 nucleotides match TRBD2. Germline loops: CDR1 KGHSH, CDR2 LQKENI. V was pared by 2 bases and J by 5 bases, with 5 bases of the junction left unmatched. This CDR3 comprises 14 residues. The CDR3 bases are TGTGCCAGCTCACCATCCTCGACTAGCGACGAGCAGTACTTC. Translating it yields CASSPSSTSDEQYF. Together with reference TRBV18 and TRBJ2-7, the CDR3 gives the full variable domain: NAGVMQNPRHLVRRRGQEARLRCSPMKGHSHVYWYRQLPEEGLKFMVYLQKENIIDESGMPKERFSAEFPKEGPSILRIQQVVRGDSAAYFCASSPSSTSDEQYFGPGTRLTVT.

This clonotype was seen repeatedly, ten times or more. V usage is TRBV11-2 and J usage is TRBJ2-3; TRBD2 aligns across 9 bases. The trim removed 5 bases at V and 1 base at J, leaving 16 bases unmatched. CDR3 size: 19 residues. CDR1 is SGHAT and CDR2 is FQNNGV in the germline V gene. The CDR3 region is CASSPRGVAGGRRTDTQYF. The DNA for the CDR3 is TGTGCCAGCAGCCCCCGGGGGGTTGCGGGAGGGCGTCGCACAGATACGCAGTATTTT.

This clonotype was counted ten times or more. The chain carries TRBV20-1 and TRBJ2-2; 8 bases fit TRBD1. Germline lookup yields CDR1 DFQATT and CDR2 SNEGSKA (reference sequence). There are 15 residues in the CDR3. V lost 5 bases to trimming and J lost 0 bases; unmatched junction nucleotides: 5. CDR3 in amino acids: CSALPGGPNTGELFF. CDR3 coding DNA: TGCAGTGCTCTCCCAGGGGGCCCGAACACCGGGGAGCTGTTTTTT.

This clonotype was picked up a small number of times. CDR3 protein: CASHGQGTDTQYF. CDR3 DNA sequence: TGTGCCAGTCATGGGCAAGGCACAGATACGCAGTATTTT. The gene calls are TRBV19 and TRBJ2-3; D gene unclear. Trimming pared 8 bases from V and 1 base from J, leaving 10 bases between. CDR3 length: 13 amino acids. The V gene's germline CDR1 is LNHDA and CDR2 SQIVND (reference sequence).